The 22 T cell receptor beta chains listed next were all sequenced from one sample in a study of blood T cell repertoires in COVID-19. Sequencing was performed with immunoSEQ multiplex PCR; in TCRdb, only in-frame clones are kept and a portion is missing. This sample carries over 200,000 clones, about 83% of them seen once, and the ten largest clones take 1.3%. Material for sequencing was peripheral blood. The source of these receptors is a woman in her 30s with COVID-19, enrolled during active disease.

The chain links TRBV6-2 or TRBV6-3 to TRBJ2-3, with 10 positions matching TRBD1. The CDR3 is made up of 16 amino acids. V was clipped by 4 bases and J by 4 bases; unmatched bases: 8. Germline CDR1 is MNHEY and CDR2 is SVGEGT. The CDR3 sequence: CASSSWDRGRADTQYF. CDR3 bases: TGTGCCAGCAGTTCCTGGGACAGGGGAAGGGCAGATACGCAGTATTTT.

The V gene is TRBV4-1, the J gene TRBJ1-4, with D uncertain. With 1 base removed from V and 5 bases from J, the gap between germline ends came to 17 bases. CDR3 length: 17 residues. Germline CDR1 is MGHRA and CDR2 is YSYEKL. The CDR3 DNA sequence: TGCGCCAGCAGCCAAGGTATATCAGTGGGAGGAAATGAAAAACTGTTTTTT. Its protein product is CASSQGISVGGNEKLFF.

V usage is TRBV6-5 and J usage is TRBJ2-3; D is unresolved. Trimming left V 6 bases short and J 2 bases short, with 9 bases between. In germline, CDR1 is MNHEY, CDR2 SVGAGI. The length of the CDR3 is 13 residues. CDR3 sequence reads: CASSRKPTDTQYF. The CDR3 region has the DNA TGTGCCAGCAGCCGTAAGCCCACAGATACGCAGTATTTT.

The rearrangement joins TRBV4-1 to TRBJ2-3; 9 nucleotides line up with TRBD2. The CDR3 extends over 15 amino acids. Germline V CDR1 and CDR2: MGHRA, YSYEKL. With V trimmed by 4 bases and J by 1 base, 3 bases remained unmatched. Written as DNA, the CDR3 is TGCGCCAGCAGCCTTGGCGGGGGGGGCACAGATACGCAGTATTTT. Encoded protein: CASSLGGGGTDTQYF.

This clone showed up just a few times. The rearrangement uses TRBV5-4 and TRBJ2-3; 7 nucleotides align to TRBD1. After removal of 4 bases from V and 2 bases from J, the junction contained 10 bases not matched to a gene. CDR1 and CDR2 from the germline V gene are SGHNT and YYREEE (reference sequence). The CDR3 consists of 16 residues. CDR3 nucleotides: TGTGCCAGCAGCGGGCGCAGGGGGAATCCCACAGATACGCAGTATTTT. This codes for CASSGRRGNPTDTQYF. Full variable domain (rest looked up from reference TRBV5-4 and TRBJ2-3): ETGVTQSPTHLIKTRGQQVTLRCSSQSGHNTVSWYQQALGQGPQFIFQYYREEENGRGNFPPRFSGLQFPNYSSELNVNALELDDSALYLCASSGRRGNPTDTQYFGPGTRLTVL.

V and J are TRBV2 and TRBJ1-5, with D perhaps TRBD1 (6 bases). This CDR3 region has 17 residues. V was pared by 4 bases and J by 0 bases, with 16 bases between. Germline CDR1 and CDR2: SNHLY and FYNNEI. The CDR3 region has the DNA TGTGCCAGCAGTGCCGGACTTAACAGGGTTAGCAATCAGCCCCAGCATTTT. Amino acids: CASSAGLNRVSNQPQHF.

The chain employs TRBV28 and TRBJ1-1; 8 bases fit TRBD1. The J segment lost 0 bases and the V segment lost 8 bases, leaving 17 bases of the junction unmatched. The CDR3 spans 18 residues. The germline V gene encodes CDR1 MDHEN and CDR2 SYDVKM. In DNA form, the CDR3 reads TGTGCCAGCGCCCCAGGGGGCGGTTGGGGGGGCATGAACACTGAAGCTTTCTTT. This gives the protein CASAPGGGWGGMNTEAFF.

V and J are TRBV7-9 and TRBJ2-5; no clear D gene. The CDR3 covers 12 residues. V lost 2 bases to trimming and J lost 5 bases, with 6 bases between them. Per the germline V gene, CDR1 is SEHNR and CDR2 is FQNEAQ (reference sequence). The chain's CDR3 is CASSLTRETQYF. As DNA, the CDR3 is TGTGCCAGCAGCTTAACGCGTGAGACCCAGTACTTC.

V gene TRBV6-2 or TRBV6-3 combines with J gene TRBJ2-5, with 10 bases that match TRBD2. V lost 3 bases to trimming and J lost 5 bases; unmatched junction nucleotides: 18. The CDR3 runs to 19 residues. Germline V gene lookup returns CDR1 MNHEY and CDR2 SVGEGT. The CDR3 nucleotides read TGTGCCAGCAGTTATGGCCTCGGAAAGCGGGGGGGCGGTTCGGAGACCCAGTACTTC. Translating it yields CASSYGLGKRGGGSETQYF.

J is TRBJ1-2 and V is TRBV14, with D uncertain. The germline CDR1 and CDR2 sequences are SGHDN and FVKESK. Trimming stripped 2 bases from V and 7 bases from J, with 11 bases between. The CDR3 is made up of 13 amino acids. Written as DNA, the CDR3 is TGTGCCAGCAGCCAAACCAGGTTGATTGGCTACACCTTC. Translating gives CASSQTRLIGYTF.

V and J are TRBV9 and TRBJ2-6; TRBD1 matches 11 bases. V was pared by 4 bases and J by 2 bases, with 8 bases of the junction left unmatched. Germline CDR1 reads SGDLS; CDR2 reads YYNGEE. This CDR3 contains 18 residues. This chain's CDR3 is CASSSPGQGAAGANVLTF. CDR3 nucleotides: TGTGCCAGCAGCTCACCCGGACAGGGGGCGGCTGGGGCCAACGTCCTGACTTTC.

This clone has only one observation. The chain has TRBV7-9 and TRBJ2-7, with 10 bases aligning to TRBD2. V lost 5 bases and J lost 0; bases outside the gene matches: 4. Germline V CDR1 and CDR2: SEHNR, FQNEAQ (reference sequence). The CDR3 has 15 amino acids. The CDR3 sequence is CASSPIAGGSYEQYF. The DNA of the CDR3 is TGTGCCAGCAGCCCAATAGCGGGAGGCTCCTACGAGCAGTACTTC.

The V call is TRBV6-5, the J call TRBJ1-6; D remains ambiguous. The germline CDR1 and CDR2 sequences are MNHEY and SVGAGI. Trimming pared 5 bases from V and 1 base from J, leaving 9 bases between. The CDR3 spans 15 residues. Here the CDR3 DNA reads TGTGCCAGCAGTCCCAGAGGGTCCTATAATTCACCCCTCCACTTT. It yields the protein CASSPRGSYNSPLHF.

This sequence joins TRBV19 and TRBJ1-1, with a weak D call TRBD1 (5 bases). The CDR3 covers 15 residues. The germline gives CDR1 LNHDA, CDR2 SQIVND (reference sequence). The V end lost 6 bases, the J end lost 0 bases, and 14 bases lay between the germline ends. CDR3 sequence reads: CASRDDSSLNTEAFF. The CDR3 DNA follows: TGTGCCAGTAGGGATGACAGTTCCCTGAACACTGAAGCTTTCTTT.

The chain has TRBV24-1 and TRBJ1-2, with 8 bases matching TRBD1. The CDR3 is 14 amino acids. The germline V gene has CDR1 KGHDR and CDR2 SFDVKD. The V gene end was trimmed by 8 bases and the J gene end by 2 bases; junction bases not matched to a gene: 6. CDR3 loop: CATNSGGGNYGYTF. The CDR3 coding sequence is TGTGCCACCAATTCAGGGGGCGGGAACTATGGCTACACCTTC.

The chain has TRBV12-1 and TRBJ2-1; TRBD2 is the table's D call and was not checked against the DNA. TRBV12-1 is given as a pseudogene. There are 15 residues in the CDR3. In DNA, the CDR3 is TGTGCCAGCAGCTTTACTAGCGGGAGGGCCTTTGAGCAGTTCTTC. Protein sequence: CASSFTSGRAFEQFF.

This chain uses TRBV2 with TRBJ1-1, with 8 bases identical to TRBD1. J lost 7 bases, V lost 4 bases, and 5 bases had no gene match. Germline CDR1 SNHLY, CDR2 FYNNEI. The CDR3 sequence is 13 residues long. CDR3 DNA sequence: TGTGCCAGCAGTGTCGGGACAGGAATTGAAGCTTTCTTT. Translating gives CASSVGTGIEAFF. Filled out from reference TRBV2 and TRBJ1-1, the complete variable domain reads EPEVTQTPSHQVTQMGQEVILRCVPISNHLYFYWYRQILGQKVEFLVSFYNNEISEKSEIFDDQFSVERPDGSNFTLKIRSTKLEDSAMYFCASSVGTGIEAFFGQGTRLTVV.

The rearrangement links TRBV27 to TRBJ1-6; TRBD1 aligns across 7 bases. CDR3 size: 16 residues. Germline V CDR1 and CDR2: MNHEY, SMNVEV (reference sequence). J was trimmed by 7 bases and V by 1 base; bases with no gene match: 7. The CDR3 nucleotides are TGTGCCAGCAGTTTATTCCGCCGACAGGGCAATTCACCCCTCCACTTT. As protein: CASSLFRRQGNSPLHF.

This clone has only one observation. CDR3 DNA sequence: TGTGCCAGCAGGTATAGCGGGAGCTCCTACGAGCAGTACTTC. It yields the protein CASRYSGSSYEQYF. The V gene is TRBV28, the J gene TRBJ2-7; 9 bases match TRBD2. This CDR3 has 14 residues. V was clipped by 6 bases and J by 0 bases; unmatched bases: 3. The germline CDR1 and CDR2 sequences are MDHEN and SYDVKM.

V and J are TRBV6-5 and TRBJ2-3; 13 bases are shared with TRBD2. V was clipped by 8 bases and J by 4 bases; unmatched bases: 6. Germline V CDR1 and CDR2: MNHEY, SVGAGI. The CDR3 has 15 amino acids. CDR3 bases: TGTGCCAGCGTCTTTGGACTAGCGGGAGCAGATACGCAGTATTTT. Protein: CASVFGLAGADTQYF.

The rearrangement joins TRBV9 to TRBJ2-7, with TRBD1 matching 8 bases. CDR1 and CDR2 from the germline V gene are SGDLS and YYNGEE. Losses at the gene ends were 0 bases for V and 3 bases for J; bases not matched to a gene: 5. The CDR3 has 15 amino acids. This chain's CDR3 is CASSVGQGAIYEQYF. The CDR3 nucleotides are TGTGCCAGCAGCGTAGGCCAGGGGGCAATCTACGAGCAGTACTTC.

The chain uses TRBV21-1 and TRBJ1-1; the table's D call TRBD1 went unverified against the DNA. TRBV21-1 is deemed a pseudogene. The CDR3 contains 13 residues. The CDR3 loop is CASSKAGITEAFF. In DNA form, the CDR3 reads TGTGCCAGCAGCAAGGCAGGGATCACTGAAGCTTTCTTT.